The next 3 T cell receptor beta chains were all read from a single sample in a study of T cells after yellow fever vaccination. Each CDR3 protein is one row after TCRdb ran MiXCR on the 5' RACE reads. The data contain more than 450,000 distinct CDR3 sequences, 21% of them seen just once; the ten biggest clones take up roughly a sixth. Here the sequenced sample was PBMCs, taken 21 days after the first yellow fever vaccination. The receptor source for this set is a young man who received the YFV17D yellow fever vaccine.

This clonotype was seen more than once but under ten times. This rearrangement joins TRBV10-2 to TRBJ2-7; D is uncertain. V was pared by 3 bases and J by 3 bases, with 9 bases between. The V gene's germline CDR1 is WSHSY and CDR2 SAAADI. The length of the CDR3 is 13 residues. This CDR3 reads CASSDNRDYEQYF. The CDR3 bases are TGCGCCAGCAGTGATAACAGAGACTACGAGCAGTACTTC.

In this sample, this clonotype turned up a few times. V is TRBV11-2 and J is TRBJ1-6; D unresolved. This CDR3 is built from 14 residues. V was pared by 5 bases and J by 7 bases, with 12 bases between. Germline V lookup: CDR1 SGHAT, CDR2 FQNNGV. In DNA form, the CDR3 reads TGTGCCAGCAGCCCTGAGCCGTGGAATTCACCCCTCCACTTT. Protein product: CASSPEPWNSPLHF.

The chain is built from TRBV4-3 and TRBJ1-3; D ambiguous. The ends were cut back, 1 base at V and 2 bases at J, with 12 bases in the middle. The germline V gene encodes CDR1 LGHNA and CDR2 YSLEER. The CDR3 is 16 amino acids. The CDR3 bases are TGCGCCAGCAGCCAAGCCCCGGCCGGGACTGGAAACACCATATATTTT. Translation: CASSQAPAGTGNTIYF.